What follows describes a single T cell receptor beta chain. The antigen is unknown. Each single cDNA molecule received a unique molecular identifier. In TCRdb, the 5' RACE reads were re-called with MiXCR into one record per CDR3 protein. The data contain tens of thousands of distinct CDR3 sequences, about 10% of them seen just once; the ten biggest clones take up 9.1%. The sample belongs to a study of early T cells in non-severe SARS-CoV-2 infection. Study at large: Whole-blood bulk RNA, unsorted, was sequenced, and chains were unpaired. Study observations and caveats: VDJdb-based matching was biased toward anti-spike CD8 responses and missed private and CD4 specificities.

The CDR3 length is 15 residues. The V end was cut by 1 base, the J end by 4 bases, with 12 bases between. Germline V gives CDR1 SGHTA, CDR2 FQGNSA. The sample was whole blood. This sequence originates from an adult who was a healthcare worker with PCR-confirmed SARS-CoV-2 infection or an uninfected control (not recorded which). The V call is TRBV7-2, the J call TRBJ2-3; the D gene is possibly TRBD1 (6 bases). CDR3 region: CASSLDRVPSDTQYF. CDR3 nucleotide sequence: TGTGCCAGCAGCTTAGACAGGGTTCCTTCAGATACGCAGTATTTT.